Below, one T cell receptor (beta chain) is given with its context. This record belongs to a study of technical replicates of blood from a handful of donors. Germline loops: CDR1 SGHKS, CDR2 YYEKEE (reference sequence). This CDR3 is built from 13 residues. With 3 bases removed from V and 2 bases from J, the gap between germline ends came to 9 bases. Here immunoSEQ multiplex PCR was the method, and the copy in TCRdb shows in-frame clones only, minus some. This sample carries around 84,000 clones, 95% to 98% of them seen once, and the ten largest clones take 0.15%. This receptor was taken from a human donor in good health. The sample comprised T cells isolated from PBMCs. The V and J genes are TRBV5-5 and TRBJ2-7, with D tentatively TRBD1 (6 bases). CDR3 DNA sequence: TGTGCCAGCAGCTCGGACAGACCCTACGAGCAGTACTTC. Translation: CASSSDRPYEQYF.